A selection of T cell receptor beta chains follows, all from one sample in a study of CD8+ T cells in alopecia areata. Generated by immunoSEQ multiplex PCR, the TCRdb table keeps only in-frame clones and is missing some. The sample consists of 180,000 or so clones, 58% of them appearing once. This specimen was CD4+ T cells sorted from blood, taken at week 24, from a patient treated with tofacitinib. These receptors were obtained from a human donor with alopecia areata. CDR3s include the opening cysteine and the closing phenylalanine or tryptophan. D genes are given only for firm matches. Not all rows give a size; the values are once, few, many and, for expanded clones, a class.

d_call	cdr3_length	j_call	clone_size	v_call	cdr3_nt	cdr3_aa
-	14	TRBJ2-7	once	TRBV10-3	TGTGCCATCAGTGAGCGGGAGCCCCCCTACGAGCAGTACTTC	CAISEREPPYEQYF
-	15	TRBJ1-5	-	TRBV9	TGTGCCAGCAGCCCTGCACAGGATAGCAATCAGCCCCAGCATTTT	CASSPAQDSNQPQHF
TRBD1	13	TRBJ1-1	-	TRBV29-1	TGCAGCGTTGGTCTCCAGGGGGACACTGAAGCTTTCTTT	CSVGLQGDTEAFF
-	13	TRBJ1-2	few	TRBV2	TGTGCCAGCAGGCCCACAGGAGCCTATGGCTACACCTTC	CASRPTGAYGYTF
-	15	TRBJ1-3	-	TRBV10-3	TGTGCCATCAGGACTACCCCAAGCTCTGGAAACACCATATATTTT	CAIRTTPSSGNTIYF
TRBD2	18	TRBJ2-1	-	TRBV9	TGTGCCAGCTCCCGGGTGGGAGCGGGAGGGAGCTCCTACAATGAGCAGTTCTTC	CASSRVGAGGSSYNEQFF
-	13	TRBJ1-6	few	TRBV6-5	TGTGCCAGCTCCCGGGGCAGGGATTCACCCCTCCACTTT	CASSRGRDSPLHF
-	13	TRBJ1-5	few	TRBV19	TGTGCCAGTAGTATGGGTCGGGACGGCCTCCAGCATTTT	CASSMGRDGLQHF
-	15	TRBJ1-6	few	TRBV27	TGTGCCAGCCGACAGTTCGCTACTAATAATTCACCCCTCCACTTT	CASRQFATNNSPLHF
-	13	TRBJ2-1	-	TRBV11-1	TGTGCCAGCAGCTTAGGAGGTGGGGGTGAGCAGTTCTTC	CASSLGGGGEQFF
-	14	TRBJ1-2	-	TRBV4-3	TGCGCCAGCAGCCGTGGGGGGAGGGACTATGGCTACACCTTC	CASSRGGRDYGYTF
-	16	TRBJ2-6	-	TRBV30	TGTGCCTGGAGTGTAAGGGGGGGTACCGGGGCCAACGTCCTGACTTTC	CAWSVRGGTGANVLTF
-	14	TRBJ2-3	-	TRBV5-1	TGCGCCAGCAGTTCCGGGGCCGACACAGATACGCAGTATTTT	CASSSGADTDTQYF
TRBD2	17	TRBJ2-2	-	TRBV7-2	TGTGCCAGCAGCCCAGCGCAGGCGGGGGTCCGGGCCGGGGAGCTGTTTTTT	CASSPAQAGVRAGELFF
-	13	TRBJ2-5	-	TRBV6-6	TGTGCCAGCAGTTACGAGGGGGTCGAGACCCAGTACTTC	CASSYEGVETQYF
-	12	TRBJ2-7	few	TRBV10-3	TGTGCCATCAGTGACCAGGGGCACGAGCAGTACTTC	CAISDQGHEQYF